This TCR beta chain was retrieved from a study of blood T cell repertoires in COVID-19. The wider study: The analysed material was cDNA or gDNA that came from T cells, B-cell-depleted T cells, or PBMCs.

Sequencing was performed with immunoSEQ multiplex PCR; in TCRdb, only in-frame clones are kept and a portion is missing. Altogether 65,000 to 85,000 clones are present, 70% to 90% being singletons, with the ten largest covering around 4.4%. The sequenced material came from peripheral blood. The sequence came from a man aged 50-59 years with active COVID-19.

The CDR3 loop reads CASSPGTASTDTQYF. The DNA for the CDR3 is TGTGCCAGCTCACCCGGGACAGCTAGCACAGATACGCAGTATTTT. V is TRBV18 and J is TRBJ2-3; 7 bases fit TRBD1. There are 15 residues in the CDR3. After removal of 3 bases from V and 0 bases from J, the junction contained 3 bases not matched to a gene. Germline V gene lookup returns CDR1 KGHSH and CDR2 LQKENI.